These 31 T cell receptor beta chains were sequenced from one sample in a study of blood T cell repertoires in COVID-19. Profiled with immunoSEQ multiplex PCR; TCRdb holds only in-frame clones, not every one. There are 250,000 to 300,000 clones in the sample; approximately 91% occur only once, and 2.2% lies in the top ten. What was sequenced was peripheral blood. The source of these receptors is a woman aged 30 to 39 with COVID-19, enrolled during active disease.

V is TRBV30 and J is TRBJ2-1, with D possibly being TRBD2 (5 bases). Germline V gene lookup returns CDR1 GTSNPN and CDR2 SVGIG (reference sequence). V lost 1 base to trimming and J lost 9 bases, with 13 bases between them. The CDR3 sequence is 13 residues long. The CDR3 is CAWSGWQGGEQFF. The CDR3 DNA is TGTGCCTGGAGTGGCTGGCAAGGAGGTGAGCAGTTCTTC.

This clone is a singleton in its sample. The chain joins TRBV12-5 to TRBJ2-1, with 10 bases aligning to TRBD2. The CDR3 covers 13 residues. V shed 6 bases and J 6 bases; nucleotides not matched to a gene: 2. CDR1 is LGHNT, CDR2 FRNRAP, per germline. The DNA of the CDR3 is TGTGCTAGTGGACCTAGCGGGAGCAATGAGCAGTTCTTC. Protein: CASGPSGSNEQFF.

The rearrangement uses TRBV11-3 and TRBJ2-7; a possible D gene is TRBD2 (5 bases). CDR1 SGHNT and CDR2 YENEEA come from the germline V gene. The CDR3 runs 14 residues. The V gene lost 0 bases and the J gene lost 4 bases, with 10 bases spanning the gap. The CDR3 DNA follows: TGTGCCAGCAGCTTAGAAAAGGGAGATTACGAGCAGTACTTC. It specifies CASSLEKGDYEQYF.

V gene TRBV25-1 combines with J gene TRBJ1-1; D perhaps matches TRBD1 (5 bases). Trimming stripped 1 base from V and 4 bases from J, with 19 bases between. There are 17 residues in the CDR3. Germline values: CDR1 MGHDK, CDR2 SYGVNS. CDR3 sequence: CASSEFFPGREVTEAFF. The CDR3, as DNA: TGTGCCAGCAGTGAATTTTTCCCGGGCAGGGAGGTCACTGAAGCTTTCTTT. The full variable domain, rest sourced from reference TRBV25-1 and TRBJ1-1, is EADIYQTPRYLVIGTGKKITLECSQTMGHDKMYWYQQDPGMELHLIHYSYGVNSTEKGDLSSESTVSRIRTEHFPLTLESARPSHTSQYLCASSEFFPGREVTEAFFGQGTRLTVV.

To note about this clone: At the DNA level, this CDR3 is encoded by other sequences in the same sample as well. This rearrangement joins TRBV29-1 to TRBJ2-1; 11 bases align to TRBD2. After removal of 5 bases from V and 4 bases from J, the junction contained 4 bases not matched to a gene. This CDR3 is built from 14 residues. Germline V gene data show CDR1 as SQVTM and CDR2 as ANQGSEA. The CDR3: CSVPGLAVYNEQFF. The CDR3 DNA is TGCAGCGTTCCGGGACTAGCGGTTTACAATGAGCAGTTCTTC.

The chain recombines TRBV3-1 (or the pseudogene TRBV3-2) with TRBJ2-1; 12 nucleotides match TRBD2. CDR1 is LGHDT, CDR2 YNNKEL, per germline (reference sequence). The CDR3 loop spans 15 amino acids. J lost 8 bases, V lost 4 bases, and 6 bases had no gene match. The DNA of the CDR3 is TGTGCCAGCAGCCGGACTAGCGGGAATGGTTATGAGCAGTTCTTC. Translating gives CASSRTSGNGYEQFF.

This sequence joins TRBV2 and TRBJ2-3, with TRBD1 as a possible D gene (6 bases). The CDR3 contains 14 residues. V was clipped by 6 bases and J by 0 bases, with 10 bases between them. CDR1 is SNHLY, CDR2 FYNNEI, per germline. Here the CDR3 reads CASRNRESTDTQYF. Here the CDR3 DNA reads TGTGCCAGCAGGAACAGGGAAAGCACAGATACGCAGTATTTT.

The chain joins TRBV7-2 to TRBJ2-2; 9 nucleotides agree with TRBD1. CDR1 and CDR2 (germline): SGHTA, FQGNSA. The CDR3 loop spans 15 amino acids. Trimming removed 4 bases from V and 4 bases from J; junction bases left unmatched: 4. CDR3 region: CASSWGQGGTGELFF. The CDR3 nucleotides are TGTGCCAGCAGCTGGGGACAGGGTGGCACCGGGGAGCTGTTTTTT.

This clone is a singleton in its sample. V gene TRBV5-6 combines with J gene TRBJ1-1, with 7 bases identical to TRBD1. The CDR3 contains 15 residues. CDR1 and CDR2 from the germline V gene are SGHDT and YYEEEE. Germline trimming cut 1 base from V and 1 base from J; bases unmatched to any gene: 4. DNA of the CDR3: TGTGCCAGCAGCTTGACGACAGGGAAGAACACTGAAGCTTTCTTT. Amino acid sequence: CASSLTTGKNTEAFF.

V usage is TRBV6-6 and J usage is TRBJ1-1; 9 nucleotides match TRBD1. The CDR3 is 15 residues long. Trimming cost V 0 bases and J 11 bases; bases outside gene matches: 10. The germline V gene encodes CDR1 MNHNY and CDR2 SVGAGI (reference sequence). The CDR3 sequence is CASSYSGQGSFDAFF. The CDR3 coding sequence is TGTGCCAGCAGTTACTCAGGACAGGGGTCATTTGACGCTTTCTTT.

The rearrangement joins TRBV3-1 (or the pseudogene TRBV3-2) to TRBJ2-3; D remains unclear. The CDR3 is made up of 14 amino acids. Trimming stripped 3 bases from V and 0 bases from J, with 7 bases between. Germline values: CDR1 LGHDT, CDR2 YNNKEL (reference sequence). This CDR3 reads CASSHRTSTDTQYF. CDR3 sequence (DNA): TGTGCCAGCAGCCATAGAACTAGCACAGATACGCAGTATTTT.

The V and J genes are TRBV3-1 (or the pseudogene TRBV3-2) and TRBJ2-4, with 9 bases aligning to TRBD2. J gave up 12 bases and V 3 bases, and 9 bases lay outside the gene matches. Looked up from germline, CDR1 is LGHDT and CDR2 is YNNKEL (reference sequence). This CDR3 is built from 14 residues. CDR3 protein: CASSQGGGRGNQYF. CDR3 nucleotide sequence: TGTGCCAGCAGCCAGGGTGGCGGGAGGGGCAATCAGTACTTC.

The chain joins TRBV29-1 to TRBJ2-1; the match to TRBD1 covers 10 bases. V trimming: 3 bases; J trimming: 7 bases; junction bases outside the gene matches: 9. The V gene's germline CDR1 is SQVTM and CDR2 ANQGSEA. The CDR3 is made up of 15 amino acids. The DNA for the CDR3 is TGCAGCGTTGATTCGGGGACAGGGGTTTGGAATGAGCAGTTCTTC. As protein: CSVDSGTGVWNEQFF.

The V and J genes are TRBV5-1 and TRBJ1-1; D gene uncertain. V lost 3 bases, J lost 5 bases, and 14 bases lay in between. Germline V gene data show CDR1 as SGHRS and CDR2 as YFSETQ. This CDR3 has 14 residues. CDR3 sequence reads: CASSWRREGTEAFF. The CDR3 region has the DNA TGCGCCAGCAGCTGGAGGCGGGAAGGGACTGAAGCTTTCTTT.

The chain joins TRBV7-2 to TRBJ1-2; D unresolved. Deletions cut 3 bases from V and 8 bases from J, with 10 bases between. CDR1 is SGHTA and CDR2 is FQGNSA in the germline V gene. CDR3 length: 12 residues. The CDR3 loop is CASSFQQFGYTF. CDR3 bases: TGTGCCAGCAGCTTCCAACAGTTCGGCTACACCTTC.

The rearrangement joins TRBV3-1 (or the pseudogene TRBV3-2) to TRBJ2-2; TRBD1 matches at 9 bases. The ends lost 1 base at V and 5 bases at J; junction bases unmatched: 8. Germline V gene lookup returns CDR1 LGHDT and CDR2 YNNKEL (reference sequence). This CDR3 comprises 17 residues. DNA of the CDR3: TGTGCCAGCAGCCAAGGCGGGGGACAGGGTGTGACCGGGGAGCTGTTTTTT. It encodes CASSQGGGQGVTGELFF.

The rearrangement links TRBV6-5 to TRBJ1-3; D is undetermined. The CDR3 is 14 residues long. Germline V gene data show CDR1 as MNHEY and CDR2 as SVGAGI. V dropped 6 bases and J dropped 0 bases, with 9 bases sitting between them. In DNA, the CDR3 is TGTGCCAGCAGATCCGGGAGCTCTGGAAACACCATATATTTT. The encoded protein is CASRSGSSGNTIYF.

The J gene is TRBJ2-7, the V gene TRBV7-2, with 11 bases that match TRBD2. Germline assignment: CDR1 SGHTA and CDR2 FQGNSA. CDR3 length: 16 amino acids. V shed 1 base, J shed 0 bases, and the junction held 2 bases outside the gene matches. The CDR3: CASSLEGTSGSYEQYF. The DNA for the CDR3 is TGTGCCAGCAGCTTAGAAGGGACTAGCGGCTCCTACGAGCAGTACTTC.

CDR3 nucleotide sequence: TGTGCCAGTAGTACGGACTCGAGCTCCTACAATGAGCAGTTCTTC. Translating it yields CASSTDSSSYNEQFF. The genes are TRBV19 and TRBJ2-1, with D maybe TRBD2 (5 bases). The germline V gene encodes CDR1 LNHDA and CDR2 SQIVND (reference sequence). This CDR3 spans 15 amino acids. The V and J ends lost 4 bases and 0 bases respectively, with 10 bases between them.

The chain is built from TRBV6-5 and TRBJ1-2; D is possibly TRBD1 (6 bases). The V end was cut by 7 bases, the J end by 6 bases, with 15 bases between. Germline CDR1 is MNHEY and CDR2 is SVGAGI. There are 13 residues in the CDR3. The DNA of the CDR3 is TGTGCCAGCACCCTATTGGGGGGGCATGGCTACACCTTC. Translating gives CASTLLGGHGYTF.

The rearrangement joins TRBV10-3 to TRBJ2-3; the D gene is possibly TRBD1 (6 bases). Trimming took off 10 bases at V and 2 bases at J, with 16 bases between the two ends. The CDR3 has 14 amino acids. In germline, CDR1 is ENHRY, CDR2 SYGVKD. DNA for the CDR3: TGTGCCACCTGGGACATCGCTAACACAGATACGCAGTATTTT. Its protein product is CATWDIANTDTQYF.

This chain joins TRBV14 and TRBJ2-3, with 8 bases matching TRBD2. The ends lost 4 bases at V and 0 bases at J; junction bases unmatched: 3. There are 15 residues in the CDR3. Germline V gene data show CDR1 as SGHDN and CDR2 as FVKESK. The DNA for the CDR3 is TGTGCCAGCAGCCCCGGGACTAGAAGCACAGATACGCAGTATTTT. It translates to CASSPGTRSTDTQYF.

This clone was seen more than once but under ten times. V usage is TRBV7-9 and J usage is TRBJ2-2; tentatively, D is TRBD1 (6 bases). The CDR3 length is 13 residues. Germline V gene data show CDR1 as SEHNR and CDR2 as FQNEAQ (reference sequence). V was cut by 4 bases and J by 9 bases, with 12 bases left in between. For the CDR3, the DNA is TGTGCCAGCAGCTCAACAGGGCTCCGGGAGCTGTTTTTT. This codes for CASSSTGLRELFF.

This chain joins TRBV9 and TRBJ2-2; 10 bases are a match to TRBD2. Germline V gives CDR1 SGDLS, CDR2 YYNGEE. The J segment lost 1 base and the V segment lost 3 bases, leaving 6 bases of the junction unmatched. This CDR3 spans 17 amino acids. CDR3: CASSARTSGRNTGELFF. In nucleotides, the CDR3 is TGTGCCAGCAGCGCCCGGACTAGCGGTCGGAACACCGGGGAGCTGTTTTTT.

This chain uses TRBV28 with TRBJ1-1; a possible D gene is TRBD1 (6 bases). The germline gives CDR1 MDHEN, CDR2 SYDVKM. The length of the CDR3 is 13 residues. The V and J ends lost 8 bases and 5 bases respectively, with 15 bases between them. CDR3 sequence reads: CASVRGSGTEAFF. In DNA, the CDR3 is TGTGCCAGCGTAAGGGGGTCGGGAACTGAAGCTTTCTTT.

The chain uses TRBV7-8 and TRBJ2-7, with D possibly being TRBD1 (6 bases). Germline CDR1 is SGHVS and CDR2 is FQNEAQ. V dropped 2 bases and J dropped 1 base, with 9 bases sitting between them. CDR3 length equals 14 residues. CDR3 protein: CASSLSGQSYEQYF. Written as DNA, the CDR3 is TGTGCCAGCAGCTTAAGCGGACAGTCCTACGAGCAGTACTTC.

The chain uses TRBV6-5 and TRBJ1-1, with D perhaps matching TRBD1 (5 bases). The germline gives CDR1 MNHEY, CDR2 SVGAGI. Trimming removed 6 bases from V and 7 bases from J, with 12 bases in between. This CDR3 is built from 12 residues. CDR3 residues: CASRGGHVEAFF. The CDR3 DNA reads TGTGCCAGCAGGGGCGGACACGTTGAAGCTTTCTTT.

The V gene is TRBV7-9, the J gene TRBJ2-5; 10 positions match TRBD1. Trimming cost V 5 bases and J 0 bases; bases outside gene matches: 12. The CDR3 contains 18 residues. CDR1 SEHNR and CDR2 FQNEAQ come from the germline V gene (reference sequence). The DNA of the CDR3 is TGTGCCAGCAGCCTAGTCCCTTTGGACAGGGGGTACCAAGAGACCCAGTACTTC. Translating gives CASSLVPLDRGYQETQYF.

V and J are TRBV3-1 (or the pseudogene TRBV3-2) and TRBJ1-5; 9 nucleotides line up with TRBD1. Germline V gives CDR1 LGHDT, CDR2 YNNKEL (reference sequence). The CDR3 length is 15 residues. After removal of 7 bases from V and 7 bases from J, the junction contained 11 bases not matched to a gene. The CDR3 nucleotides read TGTGCCAGCAACTTATTACAGGGGGCTCTCCAGCCCCAGCATTTT. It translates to CASNLLQGALQPQHF.

The CDR3 region is CASSVEASGQETQYF. The DNA for the CDR3 is TGTGCCAGCAGCGTAGAAGCTAGCGGACAAGAGACCCAGTACTTC. This chain uses TRBV9 with TRBJ2-5; 7 bases agree with TRBD2. The CDR3 sequence is 15 residues long. CDR1 and CDR2 from the germline V gene are SGDLS and YYNGEE. Trimming removed 0 bases from V and 2 bases from J; junction bases left unmatched: 4.

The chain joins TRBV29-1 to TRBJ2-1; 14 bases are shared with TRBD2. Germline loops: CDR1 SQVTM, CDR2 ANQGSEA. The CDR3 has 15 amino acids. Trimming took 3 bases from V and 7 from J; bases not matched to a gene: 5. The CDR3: CSVDWTSGRMNEQFF. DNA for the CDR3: TGCAGCGTTGATTGGACTAGCGGGAGGATGAATGAGCAGTTCTTC.